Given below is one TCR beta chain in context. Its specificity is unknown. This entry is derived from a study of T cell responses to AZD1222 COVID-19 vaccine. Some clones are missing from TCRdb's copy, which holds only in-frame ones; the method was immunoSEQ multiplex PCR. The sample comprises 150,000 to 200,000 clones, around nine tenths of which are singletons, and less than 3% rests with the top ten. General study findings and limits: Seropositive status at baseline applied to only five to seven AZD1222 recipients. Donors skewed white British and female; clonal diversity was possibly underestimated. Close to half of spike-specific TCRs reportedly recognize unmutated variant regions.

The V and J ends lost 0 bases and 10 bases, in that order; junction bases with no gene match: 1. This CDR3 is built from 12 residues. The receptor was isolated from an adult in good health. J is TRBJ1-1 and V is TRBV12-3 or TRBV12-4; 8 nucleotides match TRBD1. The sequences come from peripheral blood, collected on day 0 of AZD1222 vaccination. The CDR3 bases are TGTGCCAGCAGTTTAGCAGACAGGGGAGCTTTCTTT. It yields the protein CASSLADRGAFF.